The 25 T cell receptor beta chains listed next were all sequenced from one sample in a study of Ad26.COV2.S vaccination and SARS-CoV-2 variants. Produced via immunoSEQ multiplex PCR; TCRdb's table is partial and in-frame only. The sample contains 400,000 to 500,000 clones, 89% of which appear only once. Treatment given: around 19 received Ad26.COV2.S at low or high dose, single or two shots; about five received placebo; per-sample allocation not given. The study sampled participants on day 63 after the first vaccine or placebo injection. The material sequenced was peripheral blood, taken in a trial of Ad26.COV2.S vaccine versus placebo. The receptors come from a person aged 18-60 years who received the Ad26.COV2.S COVID-19 vaccine or a placebo.

CDR3 nucleotide sequence: TGCGCCAGCAGCCAAGGCCTAGCGGGACGTACCACAGATACGCAGTATTTT. This gives the protein CASSQGLAGRTTDTQYF. The chain links TRBV4-3 to TRBJ2-3; 9 positions agree with TRBD2. The germline gives CDR1 LGHNA, CDR2 YSLEER. Unmatched junction bases numbered 7, after V lost 1 base and J lost 2 bases. This CDR3 is built from 17 residues.

To note about this clone: Other nucleotide sequences from this sample produce the same CDR3. The gene calls are TRBV4-3 and TRBJ1-2, with D unresolved. CDR1 and CDR2 (germline): LGHNA, YSLEER. The CDR3 is 13 amino acids. V lost 0 bases and J lost 2, with 4 bases in between. In DNA form, the CDR3 reads TGCGCCAGCAGCCAAGACGGAAACTATGGCTACACCTTC. Its translation: CASSQDGNYGYTF.

In the case of this clone: Other DNA variants within this sample encode the same CDR3. The chain links TRBV6-5 to TRBJ1-5; D not resolved. CDR3 length: 13 residues. Per germline, CDR1 MNHEY and CDR2 SVGAGI. The V end lost 2 bases, the J end lost 6 bases, and 8 bases lay between the germline ends. CDR3 DNA: TGTGCCAGCAGTTACAGTCGGGGTCAGCCCCAGCATTTT. It yields the protein CASSYSRGQPQHF.

The rearrangement joins TRBV5-1 to TRBJ2-5, with TRBD1 matching over 7 bases. There are 15 residues in the CDR3. Germline V gives CDR1 SGHRS, CDR2 YFSETQ. The junction had 8 bases not matched to a gene; V was cut back by 2 bases and J by 4 bases. CDR3 residues: CASSLQGTARETQYF. In nucleotides, the CDR3 is TGCGCCAGCAGCTTACAAGGGACAGCGAGAGAGACCCAGTACTTC. Supplemented by reference TRBV5-1 and TRBJ2-5, the full variable domain reads KAGVTQTPRYLIKTRGQQVTLSCSPISGHRSVSWYQQTPGQGLQFLFEYFSETQRNKGNFPGRFSGRQFSNSRSEMNVSTLELGDSALYLCASSLQGTARETQYFGPGTRLLVL.

CDR3 sequence (DNA): TGCTCCGGGACGGCCTACGAGCAGTACTTC. It codes for CSGTAYEQYF. V is TRBV20-1 and J is TRBJ2-7; either TRBD1 or TRBD2 may fit D (5 bases each). This CDR3 spans 10 amino acids. In germline, CDR1 is DFQATT, CDR2 SNEGSKA (reference sequence).

The rearrangement uses TRBV4-3 and TRBJ2-7, with D possibly being TRBD2 (5 bases). The CDR3 sequence is 15 residues long. Germline assignment: CDR1 LGHNA and CDR2 YSLEER. The V end lost 3 bases, the J end lost 5 bases, and 17 bases lay between the germline ends. The CDR3 loop reads CASSHGGWVGDEQYF. CDR3 nucleotides: TGCGCCAGCAGCCACGGAGGATGGGTGGGAGACGAGCAGTACTTC.

A note on this clone: Because it lacks the conserved phenylalanine or tryptophan at the end, this CDR3 is likely a read error. No DNA is shown, since the ends of the CDR3 on it are uncertain; the CDR3 is the one TCRdb lists. The CDR3 here is CAWVGLAGGLV. This sequence joins TRBV30 and TRBJ2-4; the table's D call of TRBD2 was not tested on the DNA. The CDR3 is 11 amino acids long, termini counted. The germline gives CDR1 GTSNPN, CDR2 SVGIG (reference sequence).

The rearrangement uses TRBV7-3 and TRBJ1-1; 9 nucleotides match TRBD1. This CDR3 region has 14 residues. Germline-derived CDR1 and CDR2 are SGHTA and FQGTGA. V trimming: 5 bases; J trimming: 5 bases; junction bases outside the gene matches: 6. The CDR3 nucleotides are TGTGCCAGCAGCATCGGACAGGGGTGGACTGAAGCTTTCTTT. Protein product: CASSIGQGWTEAFF.

This sequence joins TRBV10-3 and TRBJ1-3; D is uncertain. This CDR3 has 11 amino acids. The V gene's germline CDR1 is ENHRY and CDR2 SYGVKD. V lost 8 bases, J lost 11 bases, and 13 bases lay in between. CDR3 in amino acids: CAIPAGMAIYF. The CDR3 coding sequence is TGTGCCATCCCGGCGGGAATGGCCATATATTTT.

This CDR3 reads CASSQDRGGTEAFF. CDR3 nucleotides: TGTGCCAGCAGCCAGGACAGGGGAGGCACTGAAGCTTTCTTT. This sequence joins TRBV7-3 and TRBJ1-1; 9 bases line up with TRBD1. The CDR3 loop spans 14 amino acids. Germline V gene data show CDR1 as SGHTA and CDR2 as FQGTGA. The V and J ends lost 5 bases and 4 bases, in that order; junction bases with no gene match: 5.

There are a few counts of this clone. As DNA, the CDR3 is TGTGCCAGCAGCGTCCTCGGGACTCCAAGCACCGGGGAGCTGTTTTTT. It codes for CASSVLGTPSTGELFF. This chain links TRBV9 with TRBJ2-2, with D possibly TRBD2 on 6 matching bases. V lost 2 bases and J 4 bases, leaving 15 bases between the germline ends. CDR1 is SGDLS and CDR2 is YYNGEE in the germline V gene. This CDR3 has 16 residues.

The chain uses TRBV6-6 and TRBJ2-7, with 9 bases that match TRBD1. V lost 5 bases, J lost 6 bases, and 17 bases stayed unmatched. CDR1 MNHNY and CDR2 SVGAGI come from the germline V gene (reference sequence). The CDR3 contains 17 residues. CDR3 sequence reads: CASSPRPLGTGIPEQYV. CDR3 coding DNA: TGTGCCAGCAGTCCTCGCCCATTGGGGACAGGGATCCCCGAGCAGTACGTC.

The count of this clone is one. At one boundary the junction diverges from the germline segment, which might be a read error. This sequence joins TRBV7-9 and TRBJ1-1; no clear D gene. Germline V lookup: CDR1 SEHNR, CDR2 FQNEAQ (reference sequence). The CDR3 runs 19 residues. The CDR3 is CASSLHAFAKTGPNIEAFF. CDR3 bases: TGTGCCAGCAGCTTACATGCCTTCGCTAAGACCGGCCCCAACATTGAAGCTTTCTTT.

The chain links TRBV28 to TRBJ1-2; TRBD1 might be the D (6 bases). The V and J ends lost 6 bases and 7 bases respectively, with 15 bases between them. The CDR3 is made up of 13 amino acids. Germline CDR1 and CDR2: MDHEN and SYDVKM. CDR3 nucleotide sequence: TGTGCCAGCAGCCCTAACAGGGAGCGTGGCTACACCTTC. Amino acid sequence: CASSPNRERGYTF.

This chain links TRBV6-1 with TRBJ1-1, with TRBD1 matching over 10 bases. This CDR3 is built from 15 residues. The V gene's germline CDR1 is MNHNS and CDR2 SASEGT. Trimming at V came to 1 base and at J to 3 bases, leaving 2 bases not matched to a gene. CDR3 in DNA: TGTGCCAGCAGTGAAGGGACAGGGGGGCACACTGAAGCTTTCTTT. Its translation is CASSEGTGGHTEAFF.

The V call is TRBV18, the J call TRBJ1-3, with unresolved D. Germline V lookup: CDR1 KGHSH, CDR2 LQKENI. The germline V and J ends were trimmed by 3 bases and 3 bases, with 6 bases remaining between them. CDR3 length equals 13 residues. The CDR3 sequence is CASSPEYGNTIYF. The CDR3 DNA sequence: TGTGCCAGCTCACCCGAGTATGGAAACACCATATATTTT. The variable domain in full, with the rest retrieved from reference TRBV18 and TRBJ1-3, is NAGVMQNPRHLVRRRGQEARLRCSPMKGHSHVYWYRQLPEEGLKFMVYLQKENIIDESGMPKERFSAEFPKEGPSILRIQQVVRGDSAAYFCASSPEYGNTIYFGEGSWLTVV.

V is TRBV28 and J is TRBJ1-5, with 8 nucleotides matching TRBD1. The CDR3 runs to 15 residues. Germline trimming cut 4 bases from V and 4 bases from J; bases unmatched to any gene: 6. Per the germline V gene, CDR1 is MDHEN and CDR2 is SYDVKM. DNA for the CDR3: TGTGCCAGCAGTTCCGACAGGGGAGGGAATCAGCCCCAGCATTTT. As protein: CASSSDRGGNQPQHF.

This chain uses TRBV7-9 with TRBJ2-3; 7 bases map to TRBD2. The CDR3 totals 15 residues. Trimming cost V 4 bases and J 0 bases; bases outside gene matches: 4. CDR1 is SEHNR and CDR2 is FQNEAQ in the germline V gene (reference sequence). Here the CDR3 DNA reads TGTGCCAGCAGCTACCTAGCGGTTAGCACAGATACGCAGTATTTT. This codes for CASSYLAVSTDTQYF.

The chain combines TRBV18 with TRBJ2-7, with D possibly matching TRBD1 (6 bases). Germline V CDR1 and CDR2: KGHSH, LQKENI. This CDR3 comprises 12 residues. The V end lost 4 bases, the J end lost 3 bases, and 7 bases lay between the germline ends. Here the CDR3 reads CASSRDIYEQYV. CDR3 nucleotides: TGTGCCAGCTCACGGGACATCTACGAGCAGTACGTC.

This chain uses TRBV27 with TRBJ2-3; 7 nucleotides match TRBD2. CDR3 length: 15 amino acids. V trimming: 6 bases; J trimming: 6 bases; junction bases outside the gene matches: 12. Germline CDR1 MNHEY, CDR2 SMNVEV (reference sequence). CDR3 residues: CASRQMSGAWDTQYF. Written as DNA, the CDR3 is TGTGCCAGCAGACAAATGAGCGGGGCCTGGGATACGCAGTATTTT.

The chain uses TRBV6-5 and TRBJ1-2, with D perhaps matching TRBD1 (5 bases). The CDR3 extends over 15 amino acids. The germline V gene encodes CDR1 MNHEY and CDR2 SVGAGI. Trimming took 1 base from V and 5 from J, leaving 14 bases between them. The chain's CDR3 is CASSYYSGAQYGYTF. The CDR3 DNA reads TGTGCCAGCAGTTACTACAGTGGGGCCCAGTATGGCTACACCTTC.

V gene TRBV5-1 combines with J gene TRBJ2-6; D unclear. The V end lost 5 bases, the J end lost 3 bases, and 9 bases lay between the germline ends. The CDR3 contains 14 residues. Germline V lookup: CDR1 SGHRS, CDR2 YFSETQ. CDR3 bases: TGCGCCAGCAGTAAGCTAGGTGGGGCCAACGTCCTGACTTTC. Translated, it gives CASSKLGGANVLTF.

The genes are TRBV7-2 and TRBJ1-1; D unclear. The CDR3 is 15 amino acids. In germline, CDR1 is SGHTA, CDR2 FQGNSA. Between the trimmed V and J ends, which lost 1 base and 6 bases, there was a span of 15 bases. In nucleotides, the CDR3 is TGTGCCAGCAGCTTAGGGGCGACAACCTGGTCTGAAGCTTTCTTT. Translating gives CASSLGATTWSEAFF.

In its sample, this clone was seen once. CDR3 bases: TGTGCCAGCAGCCAAGGCCCCCCAAGGGGGACTTACAATGAGCAGTTCTTC. As protein: CASSQGPPRGTYNEQFF. The chain recombines TRBV4-2 with TRBJ2-1; D possibly matches TRBD1 or TRBD2 (6 bases each). This CDR3 comprises 17 residues. The V gene lost 1 base and the J gene lost 4 bases, with 17 bases spanning the gap. Germline-derived CDR1 and CDR2 are LGHNA and YNFKEQ.

This chain joins TRBV2 and TRBJ1-5; weak D call: TRBD1 (6 bases). Trimming took off 6 bases at V and 4 bases at J, with 19 bases between the two ends. The germline V gene encodes CDR1 SNHLY and CDR2 FYNNEI. The CDR3 is made up of 16 amino acids. In nucleotides, the CDR3 is TGTGCCAGCAGCACTCAGTGGACAGACCGAAATCAGCCCCAGCATTTT. It encodes CASSTQWTDRNQPQHF.